The next 24 T cell receptor beta chains were all read from a single sample in a study of shared clonotypes between healthy human individuals. Clones were sequenced by immunoSEQ multiplex PCR, and TCRdb holds only the in-frame ones, with some missing. The sample holds some 660,000 clones, around 73% seen once. Sequenced material: memory CD4+ T cells sorted from blood. As for subset: CD45RA-negative fraction. These receptors were taken from a young woman in good health.

V gene TRBV5-1 combines with J gene TRBJ2-3; D remains unclear. From germline, CDR1 is SGHRS and CDR2 YFSETQ. The CDR3 sequence is 15 residues long. Trimming removed 5 bases at V and 4 bases at J, with 17 bases between. The DNA for the CDR3 is TGCGCCAGCAGGGCTGGAAGGAGTGGATCAGATACGCAGTATTTT. Its protein product is CASRAGRSGSDTQYF. The full variable domain, completed using reference TRBV5-1 and TRBJ2-3, is KAGVTQTPRYLIKTRGQQVTLSCSPISGHRSVSWYQQTPGQGLQFLFEYFSETQRNKGNFPGRFSGRQFSNSRSEMNVSTLELGDSALYLCASRAGRSGSDTQYFGPGTRLTVL.

V and J are TRBV6-5 and TRBJ1-4; D call uncertain. The CDR3 runs to 11 residues. Trimming shortened V by 6 bases and J by 12 bases, and 11 bases separated the two germline ends. In germline, CDR1 is MNHEY, CDR2 SVGAGI. CDR3 DNA sequence: TGTGCCAGCAGGGTACAAGAAGAACTGTTTTTT. It yields the protein CASRVQEELFF.

The chain has TRBV4-1 and TRBJ2-1, with 9 bases that match TRBD2. CDR1 and CDR2 from the germline V gene are MGHRA and YSYEKL. This CDR3 spans 16 amino acids. Trimming cost V 2 bases and J 7 bases; bases outside gene matches: 9. The CDR3 loop is CASSQKGASGDNEQFF. The CDR3 DNA reads as TGCGCCAGCAGCCAAAAAGGCGCTAGCGGGGATAATGAGCAGTTCTTC.

This clone was counted between two and nine times. J is TRBJ1-1 and V is TRBV28; tentative D call: TRBD1 (6 bases). Trimming removed 2 bases from V and 11 bases from J, with 15 bases in between. Germline V gene lookup returns CDR1 MDHEN and CDR2 SYDVKM. The CDR3 has 13 residues. The CDR3 loop is CASSLMGAFVAFF. The DNA of the CDR3 is TGTGCCAGCAGTTTAATGGGGGCGTTTGTGGCTTTCTTT.

V gene TRBV5-1 combines with J gene TRBJ2-1; a possible D gene is TRBD2 (7 bases). Germline-derived CDR1 and CDR2 are SGHRS and YFSETQ. The CDR3 runs 17 residues. V lost 4 bases and J lost 1, with 18 bases in between. CDR3 DNA: TGCGCCAGCAGCCCTTGGGGGGGCACCCAATCCTACAATGAGCAGTTCTTC. Translated: CASSPWGGTQSYNEQFF.

This clone was seen a handful of times. The rearrangement links TRBV18 to TRBJ1-1; D gene ambiguous. Germline V lookup: CDR1 KGHSH, CDR2 LQKENI. CDR3 size: 15 residues. V was clipped by 3 bases and J by 1 base, with 12 bases between them. The CDR3 nucleotides are TGTGCCAGCTCACCGGTAGTGGACGCGAACACTGAAGCTTTCTTT. Translation gives CASSPVVDANTEAFF.

V is TRBV14 and J is TRBJ2-2; a possible D gene is TRBD1 (5 bases). The germline CDR1 and CDR2 sequences are SGHDN and FVKESK. Trimming removed 0 bases at V and 2 bases at J, with 13 bases between. The CDR3 consists of 17 residues. CDR3 bases: TGTGCCAGCAGCCAAGATCAAGGGGCCCTAAACACCGGGGAGCTGTTTTTT. This gives the protein CASSQDQGALNTGELFF.

The J gene is TRBJ1-2, the V gene TRBV10-2; D ambiguous. Germline V gives CDR1 WSHSY, CDR2 SAAADI. There are 11 residues in the CDR3. Trimming took 2 bases from V and 7 from J, leaving 5 bases between them. CDR3 loop: CASSEGSGYTF. The CDR3 DNA reads TGCGCCAGCAGTGAGGGAAGTGGCTACACCTTC.

A few counts support this clone. V usage is TRBV28 and J usage is TRBJ2-1; 14 positions agree with TRBD2. V trimming: 6 bases; J trimming: 3 bases; junction bases outside the gene matches: 7. The CDR3 extends over 17 amino acids. In germline, CDR1 is MDHEN, CDR2 SYDVKM. CDR3 nucleotides: TGTGCCAGCAGGGGGACTAGCGGGAGAACTGACTACAATGAGCAGTTCTTC. Translation: CASRGTSGRTDYNEQFF.

The chain carries TRBV7-9 and TRBJ2-2, with D hard to call. The CDR3 covers 13 residues. Germline loops: CDR1 SEHNR, CDR2 FQNEAQ (reference sequence). The V end was cut by 0 bases, the J end by 6 bases, with 5 bases between. CDR3 protein: CASSLALPGELFF. The CDR3 coding sequence is TGTGCCAGCAGCTTAGCGCTCCCCGGGGAGCTGTTTTTT.

This clone appeared many times. The chain links TRBV7-8 to TRBJ1-2; possible D gene TRBD1, 5 bases. Germline CDR1 reads SGHVS; CDR2 reads FQNEAQ. The CDR3 totals 16 residues. The V and J ends lost 4 bases and 4 bases respectively, with 19 bases between them. CDR3 nucleotides: TGTGCCAGCAGCTGGGTTACAGGAATATCTAGCTATGGCTACACCTTC. Residues: CASSWVTGISSYGYTF.

This chain joins TRBV9 and TRBJ2-1; D perhaps matches TRBD1 (6 bases). This CDR3 is 14 amino acids long. The V end was cut by 0 bases, the J end by 5 bases, with 9 bases between. Germline lookup yields CDR1 SGDLS and CDR2 YYNGEE. Here the CDR3 DNA reads TGTGCCAGCAGCGTAGCGGGACACAACAATGAGCAGTTCTTC. Translating it yields CASSVAGHNNEQFF.

The chain couples TRBV28 to TRBJ2-5; 7 positions agree with TRBD1. V lost 6 bases and J lost 6; bases outside the gene matches: 13. CDR3 length equals 15 residues. Germline CDR1 and CDR2: MDHEN and SYDVKM. The CDR3 here is CASSRAGGLLKTQYF. In DNA form, the CDR3 reads TGTGCCAGCAGCAGGGCAGGGGGTTTGTTGAAGACCCAGTACTTC.

This clone turned up a few times. The CDR3, as DNA: TGCGCCAGCAGCTTGGATGCGGGAGATGAGACCCAGTACTTC. It specifies CASSLDAGDETQYF. This chain joins TRBV5-1 and TRBJ2-5; 7 nucleotides agree with TRBD2. The CDR3 spans 14 residues. Germline values: CDR1 SGHRS, CDR2 YFSETQ. J was trimmed by 5 bases and V by 0 bases; bases with no gene match: 4.

The chain couples TRBV18 to TRBJ1-5; maybe TRBD1 (6 bases). Germline V lookup: CDR1 KGHSH, CDR2 LQKENI. The CDR3 sequence is 15 residues long. Trimming cost V 5 bases and J 5 bases, with 16 bases left between them. This CDR3 reads CASSSQGGSYQPQHF. DNA for the CDR3: TGTGCCAGCTCATCACAGGGAGGGTCGTATCAGCCCCAGCATTTT. The full variable domain, in which reference TRBV18 and TRBJ1-5 provide the parts outside the CDR3, is NAGVMQNPRHLVRRRGQEARLRCSPMKGHSHVYWYRQLPEEGLKFMVYLQKENIIDESGMPKERFSAEFPKEGPSILRIQQVVRGDSAAYFCASSSQGGSYQPQHFGDGTRLSIL.

This clone was seen a handful of times. V gene TRBV6-6 combines with J gene TRBJ1-3; no clear D. The ends were cut back, 8 bases at V and 4 bases at J, with 6 bases in the middle. The CDR3 covers 11 residues. Germline CDR1 is MNHNY and CDR2 is SVGAGI (reference sequence). CDR3 sequence reads: CASLRGNTIYF. CDR3 nucleotide sequence: TGTGCCAGCTTGAGGGGAAACACCATATATTTT.

This clone appeared a few times. J is TRBJ2-3 and V is TRBV7-3; perhaps TRBD2 as D (5 bases). V was shortened by 5 bases and J by 6 bases, with 15 bases between the two germline ends. CDR1 and CDR2 (germline): SGHTA, FQGTGA. The CDR3 covers 14 residues. CDR3 in amino acids: CASSGLGLGDTQYF. The CDR3 nucleotides are TGTGCCAGCAGCGGACTGGGCCTCGGGGATACGCAGTATTTT.

The gene calls are TRBV11-3 and TRBJ2-5; 13 bases agree with TRBD2. The ends lost 4 bases at V and 5 bases at J; junction bases unmatched: 10. The germline V gene has CDR1 SGHNT and CDR2 YENEEA. The CDR3 loop spans 17 amino acids. CDR3 region: CASSSGLAGVERETQYF. The DNA of the CDR3 is TGTGCCAGCAGCTCAGGACTAGCGGGAGTCGAACGGGAGACCCAGTACTTC.

The chain recombines TRBV5-1 with TRBJ2-6; D unresolved. Deletions cut 2 bases from V and 4 bases from J, with 13 bases between. Germline V gene sequence: CDR1 SGHRS, CDR2 YFSETQ. The CDR3 is 16 residues long. The CDR3 here is CASSLLGNTGANVLTF. CDR3 DNA: TGCGCCAGCAGCTTACTGGGGAACACGGGGGCCAACGTCCTGACTTTC.

V is TRBV4-1 and J is TRBJ2-5; 7 bases agree with TRBD1. Germline V gene sequence: CDR1 MGHRA, CDR2 YSYEKL. This CDR3 has 16 residues. Trimming at V came to 6 bases and at J to 3 bases, leaving 13 bases not matched to a gene. CDR3 nucleotide sequence: TGCGCCAGCAGTAGCTTTGCGAGGGACAGCGAAGAGACCCAGTACTTC. It specifies CASSSFARDSEETQYF.

This chain joins TRBV5-1 and TRBJ2-5; D is perhaps TRBD2 (5 bases). Trimming left V 7 bases short and J 2 bases short, with 15 bases between. Per the germline V gene, CDR1 is SGHRS and CDR2 is YFSETQ. The CDR3 loop spans 14 amino acids. CDR3 nucleotides: TGCGCCAGCCAAGCGGAGCCCCTTCAAGAGACCCAGTACTTC. Its translation is CASQAEPLQETQYF.

The genes are TRBV6-5 and TRBJ1-1; possibly TRBD1 for D (6 bases). Trimming removed 5 bases at V and 7 bases at J, with 20 bases between. Looked up from germline, CDR1 is MNHEY and CDR2 is SVGAGI. The CDR3 has 15 amino acids. The CDR3 protein is CASSQRGVGKNEAFF. The DNA of the CDR3 is TGTGCCAGCAGTCAAAGGGGGGTAGGTAAGAATGAAGCTTTCTTT.

The gene calls are TRBV19 and TRBJ1-3; D gene uncertain. The V end was cut by 9 bases, the J end by 0 bases, with 9 bases between. The germline V gene has CDR1 LNHDA and CDR2 SQIVND (reference sequence). CDR3 length equals 13 residues. The DNA of the CDR3 is TGTGCCAGCAAGAGGAACTCTGGAAACACCATATATTTT. Its translation is CASKRNSGNTIYF. The whole variable domain, filled in from reference TRBV19 and TRBJ1-3, reads DGGITQSPKYLFRKEGQNVTLSCEQNLNHDAMYWYRQDPGQGLRLIYYSQIVNDFQKGDIAEGYSVSREKKESFPLTVTSAQKNPTAFYLCASKRNSGNTIYFGEGSWLTVV.

The genes are TRBV25-1 and TRBJ2-5, with 9 bases lining up with TRBD1. V shed 3 bases, J shed 0 bases, and the junction held 5 bases outside the gene matches. The CDR3 covers 16 residues. Germline V gene sequence: CDR1 MGHDK, CDR2 SYGVNS. The CDR3 is CASSDWTGVYQETQYF. CDR3 in DNA: TGTGCCAGCAGTGACTGGACAGGGGTCTACCAAGAGACCCAGTACTTC.